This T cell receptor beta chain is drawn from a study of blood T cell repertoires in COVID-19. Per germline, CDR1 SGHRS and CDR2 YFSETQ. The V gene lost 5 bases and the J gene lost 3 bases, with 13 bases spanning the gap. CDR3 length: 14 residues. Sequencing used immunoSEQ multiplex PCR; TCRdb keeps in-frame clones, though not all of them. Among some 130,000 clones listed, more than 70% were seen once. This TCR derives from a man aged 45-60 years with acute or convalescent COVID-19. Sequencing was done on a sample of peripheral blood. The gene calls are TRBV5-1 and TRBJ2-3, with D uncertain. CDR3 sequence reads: CASSTTIGTDTQYF. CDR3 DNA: TGCGCCAGCAGTACCACGATCGGGACAGATACGCAGTATTTT.